Listed here are 11 T cell receptor beta chains from one sample, sequenced in a study of cytomegalovirus exposure and HLA in healthy donors. This PCR relied on a set of 60 Vbeta primers and 13 Jbeta primers. The protocol was immunoSEQ multiplex PCR, while the TCRdb copy is restricted to in-frame clones and leaves out a portion. Among more than 110,000 clones listed, about three quarters were seen once. Sequenced sample: PBMCs. Receptors were obtained from a male donor in good health and CMV-seronegative.

This clone was seen a few times. The CDR3 loop reads CASSLPQGGFYEQYF. Here the CDR3 DNA reads TGCGCCAGCAGCTTACCACAGGGAGGGTTCTACGAGCAGTACTTC. The rearrangement joins TRBV5-1 to TRBJ2-7; D is perhaps TRBD2 (7 bases). Trimming shortened V by 2 bases and J by 3 bases, and 15 bases separated the two germline ends. The CDR3 is 15 amino acids. Germline assignment: CDR1 SGHRS and CDR2 YFSETQ.

This chain uses TRBV7-9 with TRBJ1-1; D uncertain. Germline loops: CDR1 SEHNR, CDR2 FQNEAQ (reference sequence). The V end was cut by 5 bases, the J end by 1 base, with 8 bases between. The CDR3 covers 13 residues. CDR3 sequence reads: CASSPDKNTEAFF. CDR3 in DNA: TGTGCCAGCAGCCCCGACAAGAACACTGAAGCTTTCTTT.

This clone was detected once. The genes are TRBV19 and TRBJ2-7; possibly TRBD2 for D (6 bases). V was pared by 5 bases and J by 7 bases, with 18 bases between. The CDR3 has 14 amino acids. Germline CDR1 reads LNHDA; CDR2 reads SQIVND (reference sequence). The CDR3 here is CASSWRGPGEEQYF. The CDR3 DNA follows: TGTGCCAGTAGTTGGAGGGGCCCTGGGGAAGAGCAGTACTTC.

The chain has TRBV7-3 and TRBJ1-1, with TRBD1 matching over 7 bases. With V trimmed by 3 bases and J by 4 bases, 2 bases remained unmatched. CDR1 and CDR2 (germline): SGHTA, FQGTGA. CDR3 size: 13 residues. The CDR3 nucleotides are TGTGCCAGCAGCTTGCCAGGGGGCACTGAAGCTTTCTTT. Translation gives CASSLPGGTEAFF.

The CDR3 reads CASRNTGVGEKLFF. In DNA, the CDR3 is TGTGCCAGCAGGAATACAGGGGTTGGGGAAAAACTGTTTTTT. V and J are TRBV2 and TRBJ1-4, with 7 positions matching TRBD1. The CDR3 totals 14 residues. The V gene's germline CDR1 is SNHLY and CDR2 FYNNEI. The V segment lost 6 bases and the J segment 8 bases; nucleotides outside the gene matches: 9.

The CDR3 DNA reads TGTGCCAGCAGCTTAGGACAGGAGCAGTACTTC. Protein sequence: CASSLGQEQYF. The chain is built from TRBV7-9 and TRBJ2-7, with D maybe TRBD1 (5 bases). Between the trimmed V and J ends, which lost 1 base and 7 bases, there was a span of 5 bases. This CDR3 has 11 residues. Germline V CDR1 and CDR2: SEHNR, FQNEAQ (reference sequence). The variable domain in full, with the rest retrieved from reference TRBV7-9 and TRBJ2-7, is DTGVSQNPRHKITKRGQNVTFRCDPISEHNRLYWYRQTLGQGPEFLTYFQNEAQLEKSRLLSDRFSAERPKGSFSTLEIQRTEQGDSAMYLCASSLGQEQYFGPGTRLTVT.

The rearrangement joins TRBV12-2 to TRBJ1-3; TRBD1, the D gene given by the table, was not confirmed from the DNA. TRBV12-2 is a pseudogene segment. The CDR3 runs to 18 residues. The CDR3 DNA reads as TGTGCAAGTCGCTTAGAGTTCGGGGACAGGGACCCTGGAAACACCATATATTTT. It codes for CASRLEFGDRDPGNTIYF.

This clone was detected only a few times. The chain has TRBV4-3 and TRBJ2-7, with unresolved D. This CDR3 has 18 residues. Germline V gives CDR1 LGHNA, CDR2 YSLEER. The V and J ends lost 2 bases and 2 bases respectively, with 22 bases between them. CDR3 nucleotides: TGCGCCAGCAGCCAAAAAGAGTCTGGCGGCCGTAACCCCTACGAGCAGTACTTC. Amino acids: CASSQKESGGRNPYEQYF.

The chain couples TRBV5-1 to TRBJ2-5; 7 positions match TRBD1. J lost 6 bases, V lost 1 base, and 3 bases had no gene match. The germline CDR1 and CDR2 sequences are SGHRS and YFSETQ. The CDR3 loop spans 13 amino acids. CDR3 residues: CASSLTDRQTQYF. As DNA, the CDR3 is TGCGCCAGCAGCTTGACGGACAGGCAGACCCAGTACTTC.

J is TRBJ1-3 and V is TRBV27; 9 nucleotides line up with TRBD1. With 6 bases clipped from V and 4 bases from J, the junction kept 10 bases outside the gene matches. The V gene's germline CDR1 is MNHEY and CDR2 SMNVEV (reference sequence). The CDR3 totals 16 residues. The chain's CDR3 is CASRRITGGTGNTIYF. The CDR3, as DNA: TGTGCCAGCAGACGAATTACAGGGGGCACCGGAAACACCATATATTTT.

This clone has more than one count but fewer than ten. The rearrangement uses TRBV5-6 and TRBJ1-4, with 7 bases fitting TRBD1. This CDR3 has 15 residues. Germline V lookup: CDR1 SGHDT, CDR2 YYEEEE. Germline trimming cut 0 bases from V and 8 bases from J; bases unmatched to any gene: 7. CDR3 loop: CASSLGGTVREKLFF. CDR3 sequence (DNA): TGTGCCAGCAGCTTGGGGGGGACAGTGCGGGAAAAACTGTTTTTT.